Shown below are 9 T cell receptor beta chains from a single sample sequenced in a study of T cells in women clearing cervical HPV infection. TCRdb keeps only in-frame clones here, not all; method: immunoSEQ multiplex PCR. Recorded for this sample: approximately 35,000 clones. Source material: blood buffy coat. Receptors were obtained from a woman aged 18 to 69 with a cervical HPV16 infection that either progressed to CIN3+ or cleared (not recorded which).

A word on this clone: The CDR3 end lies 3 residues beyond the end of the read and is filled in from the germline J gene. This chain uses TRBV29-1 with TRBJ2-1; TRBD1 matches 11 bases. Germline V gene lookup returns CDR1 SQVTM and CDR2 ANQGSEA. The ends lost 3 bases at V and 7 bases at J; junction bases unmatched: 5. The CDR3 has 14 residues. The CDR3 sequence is CSVDGTGGGNEQFF. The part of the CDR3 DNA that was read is TGCAGCGTTGATGGGACAGGGGGTGGTAATGAG.

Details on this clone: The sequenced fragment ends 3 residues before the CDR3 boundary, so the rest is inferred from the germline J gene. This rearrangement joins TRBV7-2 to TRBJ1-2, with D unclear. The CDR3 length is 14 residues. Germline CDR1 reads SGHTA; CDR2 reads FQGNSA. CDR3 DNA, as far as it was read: TGTGCCAGCAGCTTATCTCAATGGGCAGATACC. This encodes CASSLSQWADT. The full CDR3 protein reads CASSLSQWADTYTF.

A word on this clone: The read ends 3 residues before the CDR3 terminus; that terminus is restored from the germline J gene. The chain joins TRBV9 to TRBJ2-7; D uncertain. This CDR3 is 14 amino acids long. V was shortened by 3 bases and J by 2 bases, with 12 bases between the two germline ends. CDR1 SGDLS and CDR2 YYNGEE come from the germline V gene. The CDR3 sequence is CASSGDSLPYEQYF. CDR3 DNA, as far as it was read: TGTGCCAGCAGCGGCGACTCGCTACCCTACGAG.

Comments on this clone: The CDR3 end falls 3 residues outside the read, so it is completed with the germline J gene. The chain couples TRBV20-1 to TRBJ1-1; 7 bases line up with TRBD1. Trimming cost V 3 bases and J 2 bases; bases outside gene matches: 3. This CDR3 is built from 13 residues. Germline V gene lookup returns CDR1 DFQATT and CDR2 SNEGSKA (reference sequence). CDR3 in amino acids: CSASPGGNTEAFF. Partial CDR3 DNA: TGCAGTGCTAGCCCAGGGGGAAACACTGAA.

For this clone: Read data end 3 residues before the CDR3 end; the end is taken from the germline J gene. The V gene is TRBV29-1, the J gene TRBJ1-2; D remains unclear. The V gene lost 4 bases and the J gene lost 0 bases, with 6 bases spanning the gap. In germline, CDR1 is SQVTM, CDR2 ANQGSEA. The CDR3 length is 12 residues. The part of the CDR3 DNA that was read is TGCAGCGTTGCCCAGACTAACTATGGC. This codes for CSVAQTNYG. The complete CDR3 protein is CSVAQTNYGYTF.

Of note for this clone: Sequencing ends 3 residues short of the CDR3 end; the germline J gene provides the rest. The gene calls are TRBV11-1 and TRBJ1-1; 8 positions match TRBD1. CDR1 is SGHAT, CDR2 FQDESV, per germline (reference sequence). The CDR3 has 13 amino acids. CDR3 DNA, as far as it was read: TGTGCCAGCAGCTTAGCGTGGACAGGGGAA. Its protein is CASSLAWTGE. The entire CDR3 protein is CASSLAWTGEAFF.

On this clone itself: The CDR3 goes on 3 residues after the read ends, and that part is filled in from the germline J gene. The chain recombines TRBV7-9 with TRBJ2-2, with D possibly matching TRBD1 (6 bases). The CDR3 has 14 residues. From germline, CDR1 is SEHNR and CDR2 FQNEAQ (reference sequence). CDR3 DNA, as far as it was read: TGTGCCAGCAGCCCCGGGACATATGATGAAAAG. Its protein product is CASSPGTYDEK. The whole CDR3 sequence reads CASSPGTYDEKLFF.

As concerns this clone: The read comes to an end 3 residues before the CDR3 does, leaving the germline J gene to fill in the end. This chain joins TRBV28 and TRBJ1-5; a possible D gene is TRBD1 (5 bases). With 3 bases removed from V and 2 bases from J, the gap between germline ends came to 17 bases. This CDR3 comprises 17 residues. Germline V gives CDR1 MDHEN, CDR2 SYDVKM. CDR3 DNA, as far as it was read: TGTGCCAGCAGTTTTTGGCAGGGTCTCGGTGGCAATCAGCCC. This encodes CASSFWQGLGGNQP. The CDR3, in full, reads CASSFWQGLGGNQPQHF.

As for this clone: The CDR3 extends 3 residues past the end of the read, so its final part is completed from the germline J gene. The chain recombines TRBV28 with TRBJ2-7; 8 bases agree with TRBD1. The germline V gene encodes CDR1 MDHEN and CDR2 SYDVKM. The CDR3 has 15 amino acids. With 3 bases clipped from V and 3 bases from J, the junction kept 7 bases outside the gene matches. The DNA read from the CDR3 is TGTGCCAGCAGTTTTCCGGACAGGGAGTTCTACGAG. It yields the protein CASSFPDREFYE. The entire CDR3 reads CASSFPDREFYEQYF.